The present T cell receptor beta chain was sequenced within a study of blood T cell repertoires in COVID-19. At the level of the study: Sites across the United States, Italy and Spain contributed samples from acute and convalescent COVID-19. PBMCs, B-cell-depleted T cells, or T cells were the source of the cDNA or gDNA that made up the material.

Per the original data handling: For nucleated cells, counts were estimated from reference gene primer amplification. Measured with immunoSEQ multiplex PCR; TCRdb has only the in-frame clones, and not every one. The V and J calls and the clone size are those of that table, but D and trimming were determined from the DNA. The sample consists of some 120,000 clones, almost 70% of them appearing once. The CDR3 is made up of 14 amino acids. Between the trimmed V and J ends, which lost 3 bases and 0 bases, there was a span of 9 bases. Germline V gene sequence: CDR1 SGDLS, CDR2 YYNGEE. What was sequenced was peripheral blood. This receptor was obtained from a woman between 65 and 79 years old with acute or convalescent COVID-19. V usage is TRBV9 and J usage is TRBJ2-5, with unresolved D. CDR3 sequence (DNA): TGTGCCAGCAGCGCAAAGCCGTACCAAGAGACCCAGTACTTC. It is translated as CASSAKPYQETQYF.